The entry that follows covers one TCR beta chain sequence. Looked up from germline, CDR1 is SGHTA and CDR2 is FQGNSA. CDR3 length equals 15 residues. Trimming stripped 2 bases from V and 2 bases from J, with 11 bases between. The sample is drawn from a study of PD-L1 blockade in urothelial cancer. Produced via immunoSEQ multiplex PCR; TCRdb's table is partial and in-frame only. The data contain fewer than 50,000 clones, around 79% of them singletons. Time point in this sample: pretreatment peripheral blood. The TCR originated in a man between 65 and 85 years old with urothelial cancer. This chain connects TRBV7-2 to TRBJ2-3; TRBD2 might be the D (5 bases). The material was PBMCs, obtained around atezolizumab (anti-PD-L1) treatment. This CDR3 reads CASSLSRGTTDTQYF. As DNA, the CDR3 is TGTGCCAGCAGCTTATCCCGGGGAACCACAGATACGCAGTATTTT.